The clone carrying this T cell receptor beta chain has more than one count but fewer than ten. The target antigen is unknown. Per germline, CDR1 GTSNPN and CDR2 SVGIG (reference sequence). V lost 0 bases to trimming and J lost 4 bases; unmatched junction nucleotides: 5. CDR3 length: 16 residues. The data originate from a study of beta chain features in type 1 diabetes. About the study: Examination covered around 98,000,000 sorted cells spanning all samples. Points from the study as a whole: There were fewer insertions and more deletions at the VDJ junctions of type 1 diabetes patients. Shortening that was moderate but significant affected the TCRB CDR3s of Type 1 diabetes patients in all four CD4+ subsets.

The authors obtained over 95% purity in all sorted populations. What was sequenced were expressed TCRB transcripts, since all of the isolated RNA had been reverse transcribed. Method: immunoSEQ multiplex PCR; TCRdb's copy keeps in-frame clones and lacks some. Here the sample spans approximately 200,000 clones, over 9.5% being singletons. This clonotype was sampled from a woman aged 18-29 years in good health. The V gene is TRBV30, the J gene TRBJ2-6, with 8 bases aligning to TRBD2. The source material was naive CD4+ T cells from blood. The DNA for the CDR3 is TGTGCCTGGAGTGTCCCGGGGGGGCTCGGGGCCAACGTCCTGACTTTC. Translated, it gives CAWSVPGGLGANVLTF.